This TCR beta chain was documented in a study of T-cell reconstitution after alpha-beta-depleted transplantation in children. Study outcomes and limitations: After transplant, at about two months, alpha-beta T cells were reportedly derived from several hundred expanded graft clones.

Remarks on this clonotype: What it binds is not known.

The TCRbeta library was prepared with unique molecular identifiers. TCRdb recomputed calls from the PCR reads with MiXCR, one row per CDR3 protein. Among about 580,000 distinct CDR3 sequences listed, approximately 30% were seen once. CDR3 length: 14 residues. Looked up from germline, CDR1 is SGHVS and CDR2 is FQNEAQ. J gave up 5 bases and V 5 bases, and 6 bases lay outside the gene matches. J is TRBJ2-5 and V is TRBV7-8; TRBD2 matches 9 bases. Sequencing used PBMCs, obtained before TCRalphabeta/CD19-depleted stem cell transplant. The TCR comes from a boy under three years old with Wiskott-Aldrich syndrome, due to receive a stem cell transplant. CDR3 coding DNA: TGTGCCAGCAGCGGGACTAGCCGGGGGGAGACCCAGTACTTC. Translated, it gives CASSGTSRGETQYF.